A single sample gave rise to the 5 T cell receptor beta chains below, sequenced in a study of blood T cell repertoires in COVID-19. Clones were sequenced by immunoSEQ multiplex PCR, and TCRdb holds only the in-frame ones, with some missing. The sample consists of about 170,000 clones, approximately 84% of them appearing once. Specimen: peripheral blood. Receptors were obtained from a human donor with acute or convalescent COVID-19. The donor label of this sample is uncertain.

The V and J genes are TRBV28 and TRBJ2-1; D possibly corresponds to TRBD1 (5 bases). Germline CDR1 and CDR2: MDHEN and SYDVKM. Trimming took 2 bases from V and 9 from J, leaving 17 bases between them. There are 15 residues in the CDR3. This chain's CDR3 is CASSLIGAGLGEQFF. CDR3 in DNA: TGTGCCAGCAGTTTAATTGGGGCAGGGTTGGGTGAGCAGTTCTTC.

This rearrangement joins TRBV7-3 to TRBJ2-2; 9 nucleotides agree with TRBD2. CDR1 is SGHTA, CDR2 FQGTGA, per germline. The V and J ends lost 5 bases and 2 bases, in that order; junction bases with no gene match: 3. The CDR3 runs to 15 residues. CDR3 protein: CASSQAGGNTGELFF. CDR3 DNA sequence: TGTGCCAGCAGCCAAGCGGGGGGAAACACCGGGGAGCTGTTTTTT.

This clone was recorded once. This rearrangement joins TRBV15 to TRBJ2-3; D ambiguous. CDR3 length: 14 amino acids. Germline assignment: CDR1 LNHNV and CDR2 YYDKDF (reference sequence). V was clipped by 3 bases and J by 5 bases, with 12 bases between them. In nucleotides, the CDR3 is TGTGCCACCAGCAGCACCCTAGGTCTAGATACGCAGTATTTT. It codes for CATSSTLGLDTQYF.

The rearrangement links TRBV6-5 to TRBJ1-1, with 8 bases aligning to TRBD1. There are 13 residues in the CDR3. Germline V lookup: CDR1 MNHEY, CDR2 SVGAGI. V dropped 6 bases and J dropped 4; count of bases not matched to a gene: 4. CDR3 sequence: CASRGQAPTEAFF. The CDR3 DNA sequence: TGTGCCAGCAGGGGACAGGCCCCCACTGAAGCTTTCTTT.

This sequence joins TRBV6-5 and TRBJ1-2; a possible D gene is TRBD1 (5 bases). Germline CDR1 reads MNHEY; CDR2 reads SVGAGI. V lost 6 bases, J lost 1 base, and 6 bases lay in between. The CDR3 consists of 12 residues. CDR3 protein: CASSDSNYGYTF. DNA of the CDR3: TGTGCCAGCAGCGACAGTAACTATGGCTACACCTTC.